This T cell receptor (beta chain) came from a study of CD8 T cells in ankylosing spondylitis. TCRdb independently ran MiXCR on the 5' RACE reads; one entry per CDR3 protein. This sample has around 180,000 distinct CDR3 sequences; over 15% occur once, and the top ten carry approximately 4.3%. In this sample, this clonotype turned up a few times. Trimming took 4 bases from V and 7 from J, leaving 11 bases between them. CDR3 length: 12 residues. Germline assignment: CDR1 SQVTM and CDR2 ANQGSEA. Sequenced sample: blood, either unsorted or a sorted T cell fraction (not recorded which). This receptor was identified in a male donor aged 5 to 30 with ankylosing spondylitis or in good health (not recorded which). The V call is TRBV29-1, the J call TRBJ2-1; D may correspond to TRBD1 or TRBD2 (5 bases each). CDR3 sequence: CSVVGTWNEQFF. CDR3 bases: TGCAGCGTTGTCGGGACCTGGAATGAGCAGTTCTTC.